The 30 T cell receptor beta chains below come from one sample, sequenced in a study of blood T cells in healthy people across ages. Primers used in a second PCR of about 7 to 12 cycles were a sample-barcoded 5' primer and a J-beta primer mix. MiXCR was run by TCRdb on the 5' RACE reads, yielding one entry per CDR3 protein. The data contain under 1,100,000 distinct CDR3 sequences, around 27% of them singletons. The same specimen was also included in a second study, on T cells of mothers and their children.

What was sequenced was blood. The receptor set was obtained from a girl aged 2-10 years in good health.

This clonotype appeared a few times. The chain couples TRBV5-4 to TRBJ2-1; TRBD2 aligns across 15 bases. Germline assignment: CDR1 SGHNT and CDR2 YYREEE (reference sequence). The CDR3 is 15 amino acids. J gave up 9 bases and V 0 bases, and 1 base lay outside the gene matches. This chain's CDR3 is CASSLEGLAGGEQFF. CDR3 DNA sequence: TGTGCCAGCAGCTTGGAGGGACTAGCGGGGGGTGAGCAGTTCTTC.

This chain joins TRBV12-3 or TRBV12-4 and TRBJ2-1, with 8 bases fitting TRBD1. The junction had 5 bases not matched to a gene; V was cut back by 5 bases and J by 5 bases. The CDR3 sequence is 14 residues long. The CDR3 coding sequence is TGTGCCAGCAGTGGACAGGGCATCAACAATGAGCAGTTCTTC. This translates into CASSGQGINNEQFF.

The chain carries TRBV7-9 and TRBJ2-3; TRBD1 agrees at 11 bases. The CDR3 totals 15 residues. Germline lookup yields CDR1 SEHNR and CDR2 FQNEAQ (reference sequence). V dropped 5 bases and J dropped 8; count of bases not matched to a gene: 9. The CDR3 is CASSTGQGVGSTQYF. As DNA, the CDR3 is TGTGCCAGCAGCACGGGACAGGGGGTCGGATCTACGCAGTATTTT.

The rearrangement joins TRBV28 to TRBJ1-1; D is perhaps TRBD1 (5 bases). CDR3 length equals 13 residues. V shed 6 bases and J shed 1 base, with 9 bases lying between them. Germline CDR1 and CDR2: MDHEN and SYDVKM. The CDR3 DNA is TGTGCCAGCAGGACAGACCCGAACACTGAAGCTTTCTTT. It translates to CASRTDPNTEAFF.

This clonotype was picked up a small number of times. The CDR3 DNA follows: TGTGCCAGCAGCCAAGGGAGCGGGGGTAGAGGCTACACCTTC. The encoded protein is CASSQGSGGRGYTF. This chain uses TRBV3-1 with TRBJ1-2; TRBD1 is a possible D gene (5 bases). The CDR3 sequence is 14 residues long. Trimming removed 1 base at V and 8 bases at J, with 14 bases between. Germline V CDR1 and CDR2: LGHDT, YNNKEL (reference sequence).

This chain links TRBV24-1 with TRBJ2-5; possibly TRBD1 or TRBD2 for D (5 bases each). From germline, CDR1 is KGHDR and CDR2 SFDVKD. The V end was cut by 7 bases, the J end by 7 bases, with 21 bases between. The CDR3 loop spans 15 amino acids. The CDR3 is CATSPTTAEKGTQYF. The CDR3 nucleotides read TGTGCCACCAGCCCCACGACAGCGGAGAAGGGGACCCAGTACTTC.

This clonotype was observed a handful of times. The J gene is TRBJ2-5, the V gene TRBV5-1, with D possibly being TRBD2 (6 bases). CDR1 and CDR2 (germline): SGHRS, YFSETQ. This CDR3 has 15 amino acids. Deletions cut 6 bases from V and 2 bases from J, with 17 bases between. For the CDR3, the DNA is TGCGCCAGCAATGGAGCGGGTCTAGTTCAAGAGACCCAGTACTTC. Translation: CASNGAGLVQETQYF. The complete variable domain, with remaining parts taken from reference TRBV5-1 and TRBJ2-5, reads KAGVTQTPRYLIKTRGQQVTLSCSPISGHRSVSWYQQTPGQGLQFLFEYFSETQRNKGNFPGRFSGRQFSNSRSEMNVSTLELGDSALYLCASNGAGLVQETQYFGPGTRLLVL.

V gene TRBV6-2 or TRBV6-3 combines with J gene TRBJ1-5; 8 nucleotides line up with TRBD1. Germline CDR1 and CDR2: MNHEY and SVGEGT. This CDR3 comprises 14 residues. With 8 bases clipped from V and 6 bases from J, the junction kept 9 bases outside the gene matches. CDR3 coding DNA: TGTGCCAGCGGGCGAGGACAGGGTTCTCAGCCCCAGCATTTT. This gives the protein CASGRGQGSQPQHF.

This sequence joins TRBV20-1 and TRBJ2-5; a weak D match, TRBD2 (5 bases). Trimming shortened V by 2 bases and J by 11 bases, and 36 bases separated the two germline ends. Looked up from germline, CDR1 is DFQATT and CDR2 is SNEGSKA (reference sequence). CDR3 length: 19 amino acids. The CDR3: CSARPQDWIDLRGSYQQYF. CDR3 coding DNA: TGCAGTGCTAGACCCCAGGACTGGATCGACCTGAGAGGCTCCTACCAGCAGTACTTC.

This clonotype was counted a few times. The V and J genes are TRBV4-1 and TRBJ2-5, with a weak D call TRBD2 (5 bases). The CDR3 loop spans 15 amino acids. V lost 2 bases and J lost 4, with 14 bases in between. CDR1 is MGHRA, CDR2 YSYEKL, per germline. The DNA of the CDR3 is TGCGCCAGCAGCCAATACGGCGGGCATCCAGAGACCCAGTACTTC. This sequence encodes CASSQYGGHPETQYF.

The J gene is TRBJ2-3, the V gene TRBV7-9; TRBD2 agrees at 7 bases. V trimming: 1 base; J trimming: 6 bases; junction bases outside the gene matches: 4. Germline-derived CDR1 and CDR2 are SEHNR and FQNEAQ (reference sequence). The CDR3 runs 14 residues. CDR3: CASSLVRREDTQYF. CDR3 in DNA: TGTGCCAGCAGCTTAGTAAGGCGGGAGGATACGCAGTATTTT.

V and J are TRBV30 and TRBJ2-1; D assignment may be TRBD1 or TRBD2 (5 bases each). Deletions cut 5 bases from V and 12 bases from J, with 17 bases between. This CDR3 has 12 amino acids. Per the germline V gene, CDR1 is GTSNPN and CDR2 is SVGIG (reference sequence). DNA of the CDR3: TGTGCCTGGGACGCCATCGGGACGGTGCAGTTCTTC. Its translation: CAWDAIGTVQFF.

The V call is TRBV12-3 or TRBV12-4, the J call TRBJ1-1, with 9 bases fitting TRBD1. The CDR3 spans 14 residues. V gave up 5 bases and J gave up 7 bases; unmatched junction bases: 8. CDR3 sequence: CASSQGQGGYEAFF. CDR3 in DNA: TGTGCCAGCAGTCAGGGACAGGGCGGGTATGAAGCTTTCTTT.

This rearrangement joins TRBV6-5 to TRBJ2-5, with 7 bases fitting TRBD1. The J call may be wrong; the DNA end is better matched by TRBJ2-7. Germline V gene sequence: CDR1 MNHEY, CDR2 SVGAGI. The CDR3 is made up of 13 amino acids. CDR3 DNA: TGTGCCAGCAGCTGGGGAACAGGGGTCGAGCAGTACTTC. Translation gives CASSWGTGVEQYF.

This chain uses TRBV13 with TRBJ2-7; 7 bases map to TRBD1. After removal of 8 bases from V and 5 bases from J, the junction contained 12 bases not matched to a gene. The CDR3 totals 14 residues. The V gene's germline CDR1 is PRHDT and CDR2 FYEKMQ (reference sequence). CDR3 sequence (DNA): TGTGCCAGCGGAGACAGGGCGGGTTTCCACGAGCAGTACTTC. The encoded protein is CASGDRAGFHEQYF.

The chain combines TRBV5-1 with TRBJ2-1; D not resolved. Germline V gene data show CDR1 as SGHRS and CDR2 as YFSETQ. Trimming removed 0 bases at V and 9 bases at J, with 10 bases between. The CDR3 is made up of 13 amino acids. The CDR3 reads CASSLDPLVEQFF. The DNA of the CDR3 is TGCGCCAGCAGCTTGGATCCATTGGTTGAGCAGTTCTTC.

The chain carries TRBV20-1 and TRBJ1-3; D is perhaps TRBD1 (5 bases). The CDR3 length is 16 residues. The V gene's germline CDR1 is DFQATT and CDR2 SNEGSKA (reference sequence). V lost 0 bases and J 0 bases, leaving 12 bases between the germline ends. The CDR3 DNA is TGCAGTGCTAGAGATCTGCGGGGGATCTCTGGAAACACCATATATTTT. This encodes CSARDLRGISGNTIYF.

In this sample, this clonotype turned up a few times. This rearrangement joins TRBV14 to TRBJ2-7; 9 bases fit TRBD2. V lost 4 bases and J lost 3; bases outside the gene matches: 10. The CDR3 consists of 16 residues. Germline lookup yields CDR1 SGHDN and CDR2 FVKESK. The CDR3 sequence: CASSLVLAGYRYEQYF. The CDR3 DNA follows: TGTGCCAGCAGCCTTGTCCTAGCGGGGTATCGCTACGAGCAGTACTTC. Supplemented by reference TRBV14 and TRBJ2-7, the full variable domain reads EAGVTQFPSHSVIEKGQTVTLRCDPISGHDNLYWYRRVMGKEIKFLLHFVKESKQDESGMPNNRFLAERTGGTYSTLKVQPAELEDSGVYFCASSLVLAGYRYEQYFGPGTRLTVT.

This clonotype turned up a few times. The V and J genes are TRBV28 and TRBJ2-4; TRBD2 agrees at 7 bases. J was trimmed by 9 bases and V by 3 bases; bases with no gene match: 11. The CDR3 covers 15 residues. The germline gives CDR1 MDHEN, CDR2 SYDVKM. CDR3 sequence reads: CASSFGGGIVGIQYF. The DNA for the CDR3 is TGTGCCAGCAGTTTTGGCGGGGGTATAGTGGGCATTCAGTACTTC.

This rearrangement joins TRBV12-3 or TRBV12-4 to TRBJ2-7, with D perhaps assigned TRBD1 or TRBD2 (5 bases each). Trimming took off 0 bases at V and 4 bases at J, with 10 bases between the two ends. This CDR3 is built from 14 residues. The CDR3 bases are TGTGCCAGCAGTTTAGCAGGGACGCGGTACGAGCAGTACTTC. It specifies CASSLAGTRYEQYF.

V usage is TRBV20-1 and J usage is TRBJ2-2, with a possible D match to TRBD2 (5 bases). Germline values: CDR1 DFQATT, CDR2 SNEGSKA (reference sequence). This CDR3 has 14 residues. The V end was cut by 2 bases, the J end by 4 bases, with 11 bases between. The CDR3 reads CSARSPAGTGELFF. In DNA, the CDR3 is TGCAGTGCTAGATCCCCGGCGGGCACCGGGGAGCTGTTTTTT.

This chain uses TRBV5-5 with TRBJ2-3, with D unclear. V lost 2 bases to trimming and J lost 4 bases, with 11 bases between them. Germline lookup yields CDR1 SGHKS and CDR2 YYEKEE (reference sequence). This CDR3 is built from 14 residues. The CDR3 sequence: CASSFLGLADTQYF. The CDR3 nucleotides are TGTGCCAGCAGCTTTCTAGGGTTGGCAGATACGCAGTATTTT.

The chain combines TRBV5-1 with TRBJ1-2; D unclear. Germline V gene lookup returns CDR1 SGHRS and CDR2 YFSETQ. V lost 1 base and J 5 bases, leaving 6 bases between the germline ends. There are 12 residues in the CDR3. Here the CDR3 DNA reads TGCGCCAGCAGCTTGACACAGTATGGCTACACCTTC. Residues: CASSLTQYGYTF.

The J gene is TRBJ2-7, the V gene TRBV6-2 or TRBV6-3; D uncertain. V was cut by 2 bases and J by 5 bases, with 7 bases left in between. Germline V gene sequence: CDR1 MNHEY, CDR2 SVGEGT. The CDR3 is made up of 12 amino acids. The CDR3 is CASSYPQDEQYF. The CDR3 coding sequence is TGTGCCAGCAGTTACCCCCAAGACGAGCAGTACTTC.

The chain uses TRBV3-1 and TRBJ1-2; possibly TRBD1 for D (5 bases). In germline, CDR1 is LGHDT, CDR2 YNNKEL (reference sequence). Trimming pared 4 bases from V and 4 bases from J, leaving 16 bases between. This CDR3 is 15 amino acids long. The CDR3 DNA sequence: TGTGCCAGCAGCCCCCAGGGTGCCATAGGCTATGGCTACACCTTC. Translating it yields CASSPQGAIGYGYTF.

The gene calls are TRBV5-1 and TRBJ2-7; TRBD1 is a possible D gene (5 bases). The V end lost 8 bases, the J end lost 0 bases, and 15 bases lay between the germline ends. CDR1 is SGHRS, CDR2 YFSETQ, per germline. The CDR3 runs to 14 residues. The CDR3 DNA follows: TGCGCCAGTTCTTGGACACCGAGCTCCTACGAGCAGTACTTC. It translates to CASSWTPSSYEQYF.

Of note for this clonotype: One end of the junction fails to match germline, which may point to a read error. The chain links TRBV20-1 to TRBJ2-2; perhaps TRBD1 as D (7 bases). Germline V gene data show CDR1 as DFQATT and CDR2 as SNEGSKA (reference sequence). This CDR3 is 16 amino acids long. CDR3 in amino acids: CSARGARGPNTGGLFF. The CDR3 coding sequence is TGCAGTGCTAGAGGGGCTAGGGGGCCTAACACCGGGGGGCTGTTTTTT.

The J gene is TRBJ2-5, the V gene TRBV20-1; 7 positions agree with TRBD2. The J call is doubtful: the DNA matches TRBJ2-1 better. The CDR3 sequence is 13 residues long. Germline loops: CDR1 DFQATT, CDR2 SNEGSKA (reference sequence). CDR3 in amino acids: CSASGGTHNEQFF. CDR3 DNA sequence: TGCAGTGCTAGCGGGGGGACCCACAATGAGCAGTTCTTC.

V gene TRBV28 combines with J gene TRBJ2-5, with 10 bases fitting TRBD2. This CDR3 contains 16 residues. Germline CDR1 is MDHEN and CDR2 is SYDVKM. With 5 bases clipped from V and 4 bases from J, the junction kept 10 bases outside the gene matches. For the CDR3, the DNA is TGTGCCAGCAGTCCAACAATAAGACTAGCGGGAGAGACCCAGTACTTC. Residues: CASSPTIRLAGETQYF.

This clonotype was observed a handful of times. The CDR3 is CASSLEQGPQETQYF. The CDR3 bases are TGCGCCAGCAGCTTGGAGCAGGGTCCGCAAGAGACCCAGTACTTC. V is TRBV5-1 and J is TRBJ2-5; tentative D call: TRBD1 (5 bases). Per germline, CDR1 SGHRS and CDR2 YFSETQ. Trimming took 0 bases from V and 2 from J, leaving 11 bases between them. This CDR3 comprises 15 residues.